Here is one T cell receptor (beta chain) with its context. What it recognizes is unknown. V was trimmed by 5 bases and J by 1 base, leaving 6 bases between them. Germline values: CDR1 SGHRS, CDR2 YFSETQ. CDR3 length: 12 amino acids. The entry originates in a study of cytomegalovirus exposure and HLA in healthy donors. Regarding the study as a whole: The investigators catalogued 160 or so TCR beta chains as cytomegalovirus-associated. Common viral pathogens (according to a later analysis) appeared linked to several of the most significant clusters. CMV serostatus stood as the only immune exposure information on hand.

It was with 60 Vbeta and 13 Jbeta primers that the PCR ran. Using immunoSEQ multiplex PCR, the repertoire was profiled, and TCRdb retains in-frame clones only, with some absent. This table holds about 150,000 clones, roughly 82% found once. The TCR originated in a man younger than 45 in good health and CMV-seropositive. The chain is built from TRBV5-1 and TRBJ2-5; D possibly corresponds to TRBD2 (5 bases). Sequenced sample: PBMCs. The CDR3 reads CASSGSQETQYF. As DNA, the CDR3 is TGCGCCAGCAGTGGGAGCCAAGAGACCCAGTACTTC. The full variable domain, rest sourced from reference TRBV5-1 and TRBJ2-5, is KAGVTQTPRYLIKTRGQQVTLSCSPISGHRSVSWYQQTPGQGLQFLFEYFSETQRNKGNFPGRFSGRQFSNSRSEMNVSTLELGDSALYLCASSGSQETQYFGPGTRLLVL.